This T cell receptor (beta chain) originates from a study of T cells in lung cancer brain metastases. About the research overall: Most patients, about 90% of the roughly 20, got no therapy between primary and metastasis resection. Study results and limitations: Few clones were shared between paired lesions (mean Morisita around 0.2); most were lesion-specific.

No patient had a history of multiple malignancies, as such patients were excluded. Four to six deparaffinized, unstained around 10 um sections supplied tumor areas macrodissected using marked H&E slides as a guide. From germline, CDR1 is LGHNA and CDR2 YSLEER. V lost 6 bases, J lost 0 bases, and 12 bases lay in between. This CDR3 comprises 14 residues. Measured with immunoSEQ multiplex PCR; TCRdb has only the in-frame clones, and not every one. The top ten clones hold over 3% of a sample with about 2,600 clones, 75% to 95% of them seen once. On this clone itself: Its cognate antigen is unknown.

The sequenced material came from tumor tissue from a brain metastasis. The TCR was taken from a man in his 70s with non-small cell lung cancer that had spread to the brain. The V and J genes are TRBV4-3 and TRBJ2-7; D is possibly TRBD2 (6 bases). CDR3 coding DNA: TGCGCCAGCAGGCTAGCGACACCCTCCTACGAGCAGTACTTC. The encoded protein is CASRLATPSYEQYF.